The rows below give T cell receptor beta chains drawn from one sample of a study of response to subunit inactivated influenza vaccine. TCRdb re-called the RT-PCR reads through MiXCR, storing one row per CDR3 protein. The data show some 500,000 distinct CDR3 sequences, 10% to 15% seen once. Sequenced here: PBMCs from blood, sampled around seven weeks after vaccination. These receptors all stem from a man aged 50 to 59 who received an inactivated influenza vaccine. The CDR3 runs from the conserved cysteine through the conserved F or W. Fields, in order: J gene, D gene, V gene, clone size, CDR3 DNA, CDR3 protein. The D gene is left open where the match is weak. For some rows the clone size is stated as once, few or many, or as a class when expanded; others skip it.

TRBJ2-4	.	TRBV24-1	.	TGTGCCACCAGTGATGGGGCGAAAAACATTCAGTACTTC	CATSDGAKNIQYF
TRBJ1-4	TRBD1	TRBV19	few	TGTGCCAGTAGTACGTATCGGGACAGTCGATGGAAAAAACTGTTTTTT	CASSTYRDSRWKKLFF
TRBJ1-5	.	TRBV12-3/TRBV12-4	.	TGTGCCAGCAGTTTCTCGGGATTTGGTCAGCCCCAGCATTTT	CASSFSGFGQPQHF
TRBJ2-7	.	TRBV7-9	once	TGTGCCAGCAGCTACGGGCGGGGGCGATCTTACGAGCAGTACTTC	CASSYGRGRSYEQYF
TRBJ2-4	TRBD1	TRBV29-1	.	TGCAGCGTTGGAGGGACAGGTGGGAACATTCAGTACTTC	CSVGGTGGNIQYF
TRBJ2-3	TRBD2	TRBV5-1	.	TGCGCCAGCAGCTCGACTAGCCGAAACACAGATACGCAGTATTTT	CASSSTSRNTDTQYF
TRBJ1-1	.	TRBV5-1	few	TGCGCCAGCGGAAAGCTAAGGTTCGAATTGGGCACTGAAGCTTTCTTT	CASGKLRFELGTEAFF
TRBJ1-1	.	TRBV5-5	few	TGTGCCAGCAGCTGGGGGGTTGGGAAGGGGACTGAAGCTTTCTTT	CASSWGVGKGTEAFF
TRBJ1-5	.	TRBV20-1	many	TGCAGTGCTAGAGAGCTTCAGCCCCAGCATTTT	CSARELQPQHF
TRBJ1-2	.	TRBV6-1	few	TGTGCCAGCAGTGATAACTCCGGGATAGACTATGGCTACACCTTC	CASSDNSGIDYGYTF
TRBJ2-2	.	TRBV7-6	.	TGTGCCAGCAGCTTAAATCCGGTTTATACCGGGGAGCTGTTTTTT	CASSLNPVYTGELFF
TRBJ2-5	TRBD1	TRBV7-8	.	TGTGCCAGCAGCTTCCGGGACAGGGTTGGAGAGACCCAGTACTTC	CASSFRDRVGETQYF
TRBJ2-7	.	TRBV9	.	TGTGCCAGCAGCGTAGGTCAGGCCGGGGTCGGGTACGAGCAGTACTTC	CASSVGQAGVGYEQYF
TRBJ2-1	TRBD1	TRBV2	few	TGTGCCAGCACCGACTGGACAGGGAAGGGAAATGAGCAGTTCTTC	CASTDWTGKGNEQFF
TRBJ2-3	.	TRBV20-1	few	TGCAGTGCTAGGCTTGCCGATGATACGCAGTATTTT	CSARLADDTQYF
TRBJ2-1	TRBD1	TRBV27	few	TGTGCCAGCAGTTTAAAGACAGGGTTGAGCAATGAGCAGTTCTTC	CASSLKTGLSNEQFF
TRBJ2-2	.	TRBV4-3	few	TGCGCCAGCAGCCAAGATAGGGCTCCCGGGGAGCTGTTTTTT	CASSQDRAPGELFF
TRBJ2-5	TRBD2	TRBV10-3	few	TGTGCCATCAGAGCGGGGGACCAAGAGACCCAGTACTTC	CAIRAGDQETQYF
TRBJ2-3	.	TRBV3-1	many	TGTGCCAGCAGCGGAGATTCGGGACCGTTCACAGATACGCAGTATTTT	CASSGDSGPFTDTQYF
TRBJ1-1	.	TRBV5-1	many	TGCGCCAGCAGAAAGGACAATATGGGAACTGAAGCTTTCTTT	CASRKDNMGTEAFF
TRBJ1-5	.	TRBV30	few	TGTGCCTGGAGTATGGGGCAGGGAGGCAATCAGCCCCAGCATTTT	CAWSMGQGGNQPQHF
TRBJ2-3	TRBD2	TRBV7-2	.	TGTGCCAGCAGCTTCTCTAGCGGGAGATACGATACGCAGTATTTT	CASSFSSGRYDTQYF
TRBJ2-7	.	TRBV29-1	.	TGCAGCGTTGCGTGGGTAAACTACGAGCAGTACTTC	CSVAWVNYEQYF
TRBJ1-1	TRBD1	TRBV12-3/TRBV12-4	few	TGTGCCAGCAGTTTAGCGGCTATGGGGACAGTCAGGGGGACCGGTAGGACTGAAGCTTTCTTT	CASSLAAMGTVRGTGRTEAFF